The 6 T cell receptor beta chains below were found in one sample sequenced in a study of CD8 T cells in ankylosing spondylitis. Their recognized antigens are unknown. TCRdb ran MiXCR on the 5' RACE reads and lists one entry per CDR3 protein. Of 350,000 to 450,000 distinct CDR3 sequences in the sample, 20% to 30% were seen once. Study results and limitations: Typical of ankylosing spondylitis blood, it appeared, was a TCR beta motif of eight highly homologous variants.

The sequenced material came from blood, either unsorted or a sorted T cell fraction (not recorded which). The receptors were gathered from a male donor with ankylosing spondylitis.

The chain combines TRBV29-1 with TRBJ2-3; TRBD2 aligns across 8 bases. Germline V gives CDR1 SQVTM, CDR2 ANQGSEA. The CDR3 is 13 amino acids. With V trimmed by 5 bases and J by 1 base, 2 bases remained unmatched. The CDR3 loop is CSVTLAGTDTQYF. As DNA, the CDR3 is TGCAGCGTTACACTAGCGGGCACAGATACGCAGTATTTT.

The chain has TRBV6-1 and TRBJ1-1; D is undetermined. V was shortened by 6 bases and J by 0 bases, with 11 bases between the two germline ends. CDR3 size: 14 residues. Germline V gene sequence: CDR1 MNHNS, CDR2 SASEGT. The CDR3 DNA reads TGTGCCAGCAGAGATATCGCAATGAACACTGAAGCTTTCTTT. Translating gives CASRDIAMNTEAFF.

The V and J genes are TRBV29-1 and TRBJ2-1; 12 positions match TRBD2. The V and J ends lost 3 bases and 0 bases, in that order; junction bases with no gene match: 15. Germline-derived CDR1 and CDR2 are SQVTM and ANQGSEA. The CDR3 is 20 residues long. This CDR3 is CSVDRRRLAGDQGSYNEQFF. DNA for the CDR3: TGCAGCGTTGACAGGCGACGACTAGCGGGAGATCAGGGCTCCTACAATGAGCAGTTCTTC.

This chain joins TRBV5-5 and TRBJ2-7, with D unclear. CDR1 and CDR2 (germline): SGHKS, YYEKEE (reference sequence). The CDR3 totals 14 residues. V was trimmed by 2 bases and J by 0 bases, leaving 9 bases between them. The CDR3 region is CASSLYGSSYEQYV. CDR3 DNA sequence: TGTGCCAGCAGCTTATATGGTAGCTCCTACGAGCAGTACGTC.

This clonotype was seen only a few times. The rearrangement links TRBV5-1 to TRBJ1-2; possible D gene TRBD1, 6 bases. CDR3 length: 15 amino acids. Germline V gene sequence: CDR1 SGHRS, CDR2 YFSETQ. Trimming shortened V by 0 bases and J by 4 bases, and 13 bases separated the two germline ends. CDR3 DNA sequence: TGCGCCAGCAGCTTGGTACAGGGACAAATCTATGGCTACACCTTC. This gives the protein CASSLVQGQIYGYTF.

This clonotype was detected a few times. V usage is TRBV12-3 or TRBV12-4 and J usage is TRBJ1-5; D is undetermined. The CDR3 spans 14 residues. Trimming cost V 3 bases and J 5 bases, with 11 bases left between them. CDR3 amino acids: CASSFGGSDQPQHF. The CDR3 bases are TGTGCCAGCAGTTTCGGAGGGTCGGATCAGCCCCAGCATTTT.